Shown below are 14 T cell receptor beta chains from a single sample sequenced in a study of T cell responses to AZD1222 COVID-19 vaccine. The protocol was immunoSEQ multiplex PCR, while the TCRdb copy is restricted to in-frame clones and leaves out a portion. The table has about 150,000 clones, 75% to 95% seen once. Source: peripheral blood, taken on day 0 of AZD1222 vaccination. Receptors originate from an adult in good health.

The CDR3 DNA is TGTGCCAGCAGCTTAGATTCCCAGGGTCGATTAGATGGCTACACCTTC. Protein: CASSLDSQGRLDGYTF. The gene calls are TRBV7-9 and TRBJ1-2; a possible D gene is TRBD1 (5 bases). The V end lost 1 base, the J end lost 6 bases, and 18 bases lay between the germline ends. CDR3 size: 16 residues. The germline V gene encodes CDR1 SEHNR and CDR2 FQNEAQ (reference sequence).

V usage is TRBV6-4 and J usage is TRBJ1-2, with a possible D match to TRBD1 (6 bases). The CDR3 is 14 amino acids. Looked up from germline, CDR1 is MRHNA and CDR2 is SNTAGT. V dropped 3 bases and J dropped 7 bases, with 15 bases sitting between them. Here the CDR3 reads CASSESGGAGGYTF. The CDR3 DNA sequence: TGTGCCAGCAGTGAATCGGGGGGCGCCGGTGGCTACACCTTC.

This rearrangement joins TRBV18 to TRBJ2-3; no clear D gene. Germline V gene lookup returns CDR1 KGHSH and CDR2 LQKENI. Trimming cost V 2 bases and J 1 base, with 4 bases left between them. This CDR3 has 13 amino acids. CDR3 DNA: TGTGCCAGCTCACCATACGGCACAGATACGCAGTATTTT. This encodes CASSPYGTDTQYF.

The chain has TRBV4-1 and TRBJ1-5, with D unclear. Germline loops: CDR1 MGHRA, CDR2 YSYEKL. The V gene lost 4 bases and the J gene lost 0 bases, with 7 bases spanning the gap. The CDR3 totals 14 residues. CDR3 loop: CASSPWDSNQPQHF. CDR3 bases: TGCGCCAGCAGCCCCTGGGATAGCAATCAGCCCCAGCATTTT.

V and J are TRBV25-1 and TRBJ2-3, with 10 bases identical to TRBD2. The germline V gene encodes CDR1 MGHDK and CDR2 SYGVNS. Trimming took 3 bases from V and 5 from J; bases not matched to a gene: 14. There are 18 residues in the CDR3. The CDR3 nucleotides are TGTGCCAGCAGTGATCCAGCCCTTCTAGCGGGAGAAGAAGATACGCAGTATTTT. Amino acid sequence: CASSDPALLAGEEDTQYF.

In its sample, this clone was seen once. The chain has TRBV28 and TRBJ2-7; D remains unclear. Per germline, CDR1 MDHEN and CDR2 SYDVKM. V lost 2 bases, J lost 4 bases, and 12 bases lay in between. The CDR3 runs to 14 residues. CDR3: CASSLAGPPYEQYF. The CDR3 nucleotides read TGTGCCAGCAGTTTAGCCGGACCCCCGTACGAGCAGTACTTC.

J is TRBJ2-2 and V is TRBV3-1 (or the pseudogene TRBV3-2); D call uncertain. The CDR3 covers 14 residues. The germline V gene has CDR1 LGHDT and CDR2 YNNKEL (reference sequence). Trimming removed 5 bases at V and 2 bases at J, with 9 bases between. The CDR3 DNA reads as TGTGCCAGCAGCTCCTACGGAAACACCGGGGAGCTGTTTTTT. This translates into CASSSYGNTGELFF.

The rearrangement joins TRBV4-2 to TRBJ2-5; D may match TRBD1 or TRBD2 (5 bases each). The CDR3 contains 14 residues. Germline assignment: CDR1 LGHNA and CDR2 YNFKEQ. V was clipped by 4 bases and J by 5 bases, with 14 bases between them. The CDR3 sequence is CASSLLGVAETQYF. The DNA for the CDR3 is TGTGCCAGCAGCCTGCTGGGGGTGGCGGAGACCCAGTACTTC.

CDR3 amino acids: CASSFGNSPLHF. In DNA form, the CDR3 reads TGTGCCAGCAGTTTCGGAAATTCACCCCTCCACTTT. The rearrangement uses TRBV12-3 or TRBV12-4 and TRBJ1-6; D gene uncertain. V lost 3 bases to trimming and J lost 7 bases, with 4 bases between them. This CDR3 comprises 12 residues.

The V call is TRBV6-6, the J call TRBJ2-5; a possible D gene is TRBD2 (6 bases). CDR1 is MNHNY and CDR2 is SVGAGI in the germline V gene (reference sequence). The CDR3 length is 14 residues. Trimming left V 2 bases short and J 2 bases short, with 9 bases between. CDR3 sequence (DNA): TGTGCCAGCAGTTACGCGACTAGACAAGAGACCCAGTACTTC. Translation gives CASSYATRQETQYF.

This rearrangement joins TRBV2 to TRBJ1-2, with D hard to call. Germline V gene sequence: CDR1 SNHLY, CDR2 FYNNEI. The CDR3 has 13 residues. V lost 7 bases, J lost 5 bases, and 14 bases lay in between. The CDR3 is CASKDNPRYGYTF. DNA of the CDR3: TGTGCCAGCAAAGACAATCCCCGGTATGGCTACACCTTC.

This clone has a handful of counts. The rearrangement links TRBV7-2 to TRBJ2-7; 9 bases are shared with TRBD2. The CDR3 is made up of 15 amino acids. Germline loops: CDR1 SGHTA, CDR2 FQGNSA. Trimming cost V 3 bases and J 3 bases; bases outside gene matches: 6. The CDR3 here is CASSFQYSGSYEQYF. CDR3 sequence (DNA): TGTGCCAGCAGCTTTCAATATAGCGGGAGCTACGAGCAGTACTTC.

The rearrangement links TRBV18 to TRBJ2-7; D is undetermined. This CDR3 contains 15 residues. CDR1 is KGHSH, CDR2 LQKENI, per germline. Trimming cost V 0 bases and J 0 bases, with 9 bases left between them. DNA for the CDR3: TGTGCCAGCTCACCACCGGTCAGACCCTCCTACGAGCAGTACTTC. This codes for CASSPPVRPSYEQYF. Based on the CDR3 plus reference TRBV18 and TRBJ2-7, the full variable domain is NAGVMQNPRHLVRRRGQEARLRCSPMKGHSHVYWYRQLPEEGLKFMVYLQKENIIDESGMPKERFSAEFPKEGPSILRIQQVVRGDSAAYFCASSPPVRPSYEQYFGPGTRLTVT.

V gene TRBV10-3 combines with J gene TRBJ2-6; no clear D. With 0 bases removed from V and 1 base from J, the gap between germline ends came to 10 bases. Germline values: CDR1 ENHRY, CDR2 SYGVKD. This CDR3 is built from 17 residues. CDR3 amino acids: CAISESVRVSGANVLTF. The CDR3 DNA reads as TGTGCCATCAGTGAGTCGGTTCGGGTATCTGGGGCCAACGTCCTGACTTTC.